These T cell receptor beta chains were read from a single sample in a study of T cell repertoires in cytomegalovirus infection. TCRdb called the reads again in MiXCR, with one record for every CDR3 protein. This table holds about 130,000 distinct CDR3 sequences, 20% to 30% found once. These receptors have no identified antigens. Material for sequencing was PBMCs, sequenced either directly or after in vitro stimulation (not recorded which). The receptors here all came from a human donor in good health (CMV status not recorded). Some clones in this sample may be carry-over from other donors' samples. CDR3s include the opening cysteine and the closing phenylalanine or tryptophan. The D gene is left open where the match is weak. A row's size may be missing; if present it is once, few, many or a size class.

abundance	d_gene	v_gene	j_gene	CDR3aa	CDR3nt
NA	NA	TRBV2	TRBJ2-6	CASSEADGQSGANVLTF	TGTGCCAGCAGTGAAGCCGACGGACAGTCTGGGGCCAACGTCCTGACTTTC
few	NA	TRBV24-1	TRBJ2-7	CATSDVRSPHEQYF	TGTGCCACCAGTGATGTAAGGAGCCCCCACGAGCAGTACTTC
few	NA	TRBV18	TRBJ2-5	CASSPVAEQETQYF	TGTGCCAGCTCACCAGTAGCGGAGCAAGAGACCCAGTACTTC
NA	NA	TRBV7-2	TRBJ1-5	CASSLSGRGVSNQPQHF	TGTGCCAGCAGCTTATCAGGGAGAGGGGTTAGCAATCAGCCCCAGCATTTT
NA	NA	TRBV6-2/TRBV6-3	TRBJ1-6	CASSYSLRGGNSPLHF	TGTGCCAGCAGTTACTCGCTTCGGGGAGGAAATTCACCCCTCCACTTT
few	TRBD2	TRBV28	TRBJ2-5	CASSPWTSGRAGETQYF	TGTGCCAGCAGTCCGTGGACTAGCGGGAGGGCCGGGGAGACCCAGTACTTC
few	TRBD1	TRBV7-9	TRBJ1-2	CASSLEGQGTDYGYTF	TGTGCCAGCAGCTTAGAGGGACAGGGGACGGACTATGGCTACACCTTC
few	NA	TRBV20-1	TRBJ1-1	CSARVDANTEAFF	TGCAGTGCTAGAGTAGACGCTAACACTGAAGCTTTCTTT
few	NA	TRBV19	TRBJ2-3	CASSGRTDTQYF	TGTGCCAGTAGCGGCCGCACAGATACGCAGTATTTT
few	TRBD2	TRBV7-2	TRBJ2-1	CASSSRRGLRNEQFF	TGTGCCAGCAGCTCTCGGCGGGGGTTGAGGAATGAGCAGTTCTTC
NA	NA	TRBV6-2/TRBV6-3	TRBJ2-1	CASSFWPSEQFF	TGTGCCAGCAGTTTTTGGCCGTCTGAGCAGTTCTTC
many	TRBD2	TRBV6-1	TRBJ2-1	CASSDGLAINEQFF	TGTGCCAGCAGTGACGGACTAGCGATCAATGAGCAGTTCTTC
few	TRBD1	TRBV28	TRBJ2-7	CASSLLVRGQEQYF	TGTGCCAGCAGTTTATTGGTCAGGGGGCAAGAGCAGTACTTC
few	TRBD2	TRBV5-4	TRBJ2-1	CASSGGVADYNEQFF	TGTGCCAGCAGCGGGGGGGTAGCGGACTACAATGAGCAGTTCTTC
NA	TRBD2	TRBV5-6	TRBJ2-1	CASSKPLAGINEQFF	TGTGCCAGCAGCAAACCTCTAGCGGGCATCAATGAGCAGTTCTTC
NA	NA	TRBV28	TRBJ2-1	CASSPEGGLSEQFF	TGTGCCAGCAGTCCCGAGGGGGGGCTGAGTGAGCAGTTCTTC
NA	NA	TRBV7-9	TRBJ1-5	CASRAGQPQHF	TGTGCCAGCCGGGCGGGGCAGCCCCAGCATTTT
NA	NA	TRBV5-4	TRBJ2-3	CASSFKGSTDTQYF	TGTGCCAGCAGCTTTAAGGGGAGCACAGATACGCAGTATTTT
NA	NA	TRBV19	TRBJ2-1	CASSIGYNEQFF	TGTGCCAGTAGTATAGGATACAATGAGCAGTTCTTC
few	NA	TRBV5-6	TRBJ1-2	CASSFPDSKHLYGYTF	TGTGCCAGCAGCTTTCCGGACAGCAAGCACTTGTATGGCTACACCTTC
NA	TRBD2	TRBV7-9	TRBJ2-5	CASSALAARAQYF	TGTGCCAGCAGCGCACTAGCGGCTAGGGCCCAGTACTTC
many	NA	TRBV10-2	TRBJ2-1	CASSESGNEQFF	TGCGCCAGCAGTGAGTCGGGGAATGAGCAGTTCTTC
few	TRBD2	TRBV2	TRBJ2-1	CASSGQFSGMSEQFF	TGTGCCAGCAGTGGCCAATTTAGCGGGATGAGTGAGCAGTTCTTC
NA	TRBD2	TRBV6-2/TRBV6-3	TRBJ2-7	CASSSAGAGSYEQYF	TGTGCCAGCAGTTCCGCGGGAGCGGGGTCCTACGAGCAGTACTTC
NA	NA	TRBV11-3	TRBJ1-1	CASSETRNTEAFF	TGTGCCAGCAGCGAAACCAGGAACACTGAAGCTTTCTTT
NA	NA	TRBV6-6	TRBJ2-7	CAIAGIVYEQYF	TGTGCCATAGCAGGGATTGTCTACGAGCAGTACTTC